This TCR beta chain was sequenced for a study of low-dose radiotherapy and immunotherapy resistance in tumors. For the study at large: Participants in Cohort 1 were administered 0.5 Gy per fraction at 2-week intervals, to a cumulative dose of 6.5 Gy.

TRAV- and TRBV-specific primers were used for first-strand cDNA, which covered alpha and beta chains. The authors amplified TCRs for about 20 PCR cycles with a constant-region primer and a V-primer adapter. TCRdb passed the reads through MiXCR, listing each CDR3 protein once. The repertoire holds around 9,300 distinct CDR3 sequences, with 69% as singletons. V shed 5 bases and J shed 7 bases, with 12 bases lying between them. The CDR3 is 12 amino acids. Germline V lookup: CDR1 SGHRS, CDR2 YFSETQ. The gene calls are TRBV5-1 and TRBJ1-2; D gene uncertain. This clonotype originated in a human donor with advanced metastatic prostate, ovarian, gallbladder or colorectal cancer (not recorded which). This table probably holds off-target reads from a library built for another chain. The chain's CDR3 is CASRMEGIGYTF. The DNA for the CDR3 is TGCGCCAGCAGGATGGAGGGTATTGGCTACACCTTC.